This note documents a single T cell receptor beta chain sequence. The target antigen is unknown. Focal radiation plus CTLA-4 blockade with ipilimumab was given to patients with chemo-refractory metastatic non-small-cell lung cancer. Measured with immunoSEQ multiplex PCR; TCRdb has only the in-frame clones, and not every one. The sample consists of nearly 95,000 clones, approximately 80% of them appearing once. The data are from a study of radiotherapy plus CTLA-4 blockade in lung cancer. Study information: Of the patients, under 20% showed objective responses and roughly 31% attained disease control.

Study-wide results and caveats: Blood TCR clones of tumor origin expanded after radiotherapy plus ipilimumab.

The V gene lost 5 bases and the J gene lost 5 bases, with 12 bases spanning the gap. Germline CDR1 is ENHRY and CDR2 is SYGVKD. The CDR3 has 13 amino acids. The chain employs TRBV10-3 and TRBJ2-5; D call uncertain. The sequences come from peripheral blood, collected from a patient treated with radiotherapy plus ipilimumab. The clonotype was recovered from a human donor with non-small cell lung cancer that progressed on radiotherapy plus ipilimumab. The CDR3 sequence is CAISNEGGETQYF. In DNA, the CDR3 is TGTGCCATCAGTAACGAAGGTGGGGAGACCCAGTACTTC.